The present T cell receptor beta chain was sequenced within a study of CD8 T cells in ankylosing spondylitis. General observations from the study: Some motif variants had been reported before (in reactive arthritis synovial fluid and blood). Disease-linked clones reportedly showed significant enrichment in matched ankylosing spondylitis synovial fluid. Disease-linked clones proved CD8+ and comparatively uncommon in peripheral blood.

This clonotype has ten or more counts. The antigen remains unidentified. In making TCR beta libraries, quantitative 5'-RACE with molecular barcodes was used. TCRdb re-derived calls from the 5' RACE reads in MiXCR, one entry per CDR3 protein. This repertoire shows approximately 42,000 distinct CDR3 sequences, approximately 10% found once; its top ten account for 1.4%. This CDR3 comprises 16 residues. Germline CDR1 is ENHRY and CDR2 is SYGVKD. The V end lost 0 bases, the J end lost 2 bases, and 10 bases lay between the germline ends. The V and J genes are TRBV10-3 and TRBJ2-2; a possible D gene is TRBD1 (6 bases). The receptor was isolated from a male donor with ankylosing spondylitis or in good health (not recorded which). The sample comprised blood, either unsorted or a sorted T cell fraction (not recorded which). This CDR3 reads CAISESLQGNTGELFF. The CDR3 DNA sequence: TGTGCCATCAGTGAGTCGTTACAGGGAAACACCGGGGAGCTGTTTTTT.